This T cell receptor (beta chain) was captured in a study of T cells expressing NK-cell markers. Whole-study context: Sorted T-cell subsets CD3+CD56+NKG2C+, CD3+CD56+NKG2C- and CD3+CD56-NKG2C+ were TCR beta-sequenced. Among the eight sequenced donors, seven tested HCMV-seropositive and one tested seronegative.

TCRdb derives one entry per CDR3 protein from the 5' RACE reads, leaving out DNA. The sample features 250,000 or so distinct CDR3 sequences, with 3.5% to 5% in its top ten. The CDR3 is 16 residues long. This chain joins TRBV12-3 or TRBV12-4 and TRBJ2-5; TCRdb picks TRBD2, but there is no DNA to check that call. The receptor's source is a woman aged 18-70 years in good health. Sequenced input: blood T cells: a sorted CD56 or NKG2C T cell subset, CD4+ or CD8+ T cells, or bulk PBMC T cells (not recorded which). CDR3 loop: CASSLGAWGVQETQYF.